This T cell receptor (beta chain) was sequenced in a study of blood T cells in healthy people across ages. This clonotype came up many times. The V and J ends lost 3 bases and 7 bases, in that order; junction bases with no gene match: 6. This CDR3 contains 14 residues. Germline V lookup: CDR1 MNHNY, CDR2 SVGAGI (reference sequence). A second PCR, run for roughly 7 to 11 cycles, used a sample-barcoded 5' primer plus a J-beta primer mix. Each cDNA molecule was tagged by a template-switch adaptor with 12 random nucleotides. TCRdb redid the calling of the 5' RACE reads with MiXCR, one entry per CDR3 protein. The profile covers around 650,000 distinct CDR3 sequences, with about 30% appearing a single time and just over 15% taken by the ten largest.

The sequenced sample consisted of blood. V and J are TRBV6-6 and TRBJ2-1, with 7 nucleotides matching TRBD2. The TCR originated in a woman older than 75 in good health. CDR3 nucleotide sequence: TGTGCCAGCAGTTATCCGGGGGGTGGAAATGAGCAGTTCTTC. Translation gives CASSYPGGGNEQFF.